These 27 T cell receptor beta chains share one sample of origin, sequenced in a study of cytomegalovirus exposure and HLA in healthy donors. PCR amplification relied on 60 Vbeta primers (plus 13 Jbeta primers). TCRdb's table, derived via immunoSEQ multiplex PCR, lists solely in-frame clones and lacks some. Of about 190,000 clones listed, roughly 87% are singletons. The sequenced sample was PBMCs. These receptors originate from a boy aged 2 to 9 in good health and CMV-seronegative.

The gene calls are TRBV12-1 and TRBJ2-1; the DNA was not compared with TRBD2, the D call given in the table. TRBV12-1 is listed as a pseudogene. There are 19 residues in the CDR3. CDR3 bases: TGTGCCAGCAGCTTTGCGATTGCGAGCGGGAAGAGCTCCTACAATGAGCAGTTCTTC. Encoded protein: CASSFAIASGKSSYNEQFF.

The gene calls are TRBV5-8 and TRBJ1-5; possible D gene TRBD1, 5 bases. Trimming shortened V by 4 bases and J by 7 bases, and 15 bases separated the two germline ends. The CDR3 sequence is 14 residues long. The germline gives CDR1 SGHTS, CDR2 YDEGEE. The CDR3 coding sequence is TGTGCCAGCAGCCTGGGACGCCCTAGACAGCCCCAGCATTTT. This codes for CASSLGRPRQPQHF.

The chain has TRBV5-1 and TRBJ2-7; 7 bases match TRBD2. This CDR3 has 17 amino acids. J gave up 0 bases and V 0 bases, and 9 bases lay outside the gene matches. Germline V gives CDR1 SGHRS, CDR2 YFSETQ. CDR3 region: CASSLGSTGGSSYEQYF. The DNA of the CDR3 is TGCGCCAGCAGCTTGGGGTCTACCGGGGGGAGCTCCTACGAGCAGTACTTC.

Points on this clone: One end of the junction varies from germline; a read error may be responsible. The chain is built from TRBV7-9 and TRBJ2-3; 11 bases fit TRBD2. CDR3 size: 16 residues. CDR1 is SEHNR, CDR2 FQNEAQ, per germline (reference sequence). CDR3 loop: CSSSFRTSGSTDTQYF. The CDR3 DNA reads TGTTCCAGCAGCTTCAGGACTAGCGGGAGCACAGATACGCAGTATTTT.

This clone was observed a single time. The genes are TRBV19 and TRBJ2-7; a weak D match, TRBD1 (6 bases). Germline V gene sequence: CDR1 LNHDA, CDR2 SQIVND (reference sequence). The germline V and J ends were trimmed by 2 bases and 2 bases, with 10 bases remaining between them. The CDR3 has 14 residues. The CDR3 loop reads CASSIRGYPYEQYF. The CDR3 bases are TGTGCCAGTAGTATAAGGGGGTACCCCTACGAGCAGTACTTC.

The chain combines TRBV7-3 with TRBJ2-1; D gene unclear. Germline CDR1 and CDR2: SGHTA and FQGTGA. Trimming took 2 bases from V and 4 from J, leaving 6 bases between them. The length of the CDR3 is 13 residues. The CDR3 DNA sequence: TGTGCCAGCAGCTTAGATAGATACAATGAGCAGTTCTTC. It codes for CASSLDRYNEQFF. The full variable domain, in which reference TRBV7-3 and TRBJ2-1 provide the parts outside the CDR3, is GAGVSQTPSNKVTEKGKYVELRCDPISGHTALYWYRQSLGQGPEFLIYFQGTGAADDSGLPNDRFFAVRPEGSVSTLKIQRTERGDSAVYLCASSLDRYNEQFFGPGTRLTVL.

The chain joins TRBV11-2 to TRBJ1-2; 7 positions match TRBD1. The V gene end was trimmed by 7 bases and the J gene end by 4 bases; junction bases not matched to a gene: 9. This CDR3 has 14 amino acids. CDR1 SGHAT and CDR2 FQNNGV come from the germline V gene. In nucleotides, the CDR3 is TGTGCCAGCACCAGACCGGGACAGTCCTATGGCTACACCTTC. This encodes CASTRPGQSYGYTF.

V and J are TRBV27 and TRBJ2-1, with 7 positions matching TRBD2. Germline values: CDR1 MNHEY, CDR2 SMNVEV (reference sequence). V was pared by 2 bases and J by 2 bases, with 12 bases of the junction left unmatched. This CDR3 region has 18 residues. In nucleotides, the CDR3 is TGTGCCAGCAGTTTAAAACCTTCGGGACTATTCCCCTACAATGAGCAGTTCTTC. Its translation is CASSLKPSGLFPYNEQFF.

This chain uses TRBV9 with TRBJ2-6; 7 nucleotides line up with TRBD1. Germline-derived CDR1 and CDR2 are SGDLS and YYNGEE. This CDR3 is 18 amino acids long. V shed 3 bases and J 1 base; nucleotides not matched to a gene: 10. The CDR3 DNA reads TGTGCCAGCAGCGGCACCCCTCCGACAGGGTCTGGGGCCAACGTCCTGACTTTC. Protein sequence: CASSGTPPTGSGANVLTF.

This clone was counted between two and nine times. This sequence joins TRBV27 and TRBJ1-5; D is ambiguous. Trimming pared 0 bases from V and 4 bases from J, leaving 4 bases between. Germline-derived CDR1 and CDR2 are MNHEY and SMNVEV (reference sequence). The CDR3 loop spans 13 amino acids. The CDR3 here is CASSLSPNQPQHF. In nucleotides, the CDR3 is TGTGCCAGCAGTTTATCCCCAAATCAGCCCCAGCATTTT.

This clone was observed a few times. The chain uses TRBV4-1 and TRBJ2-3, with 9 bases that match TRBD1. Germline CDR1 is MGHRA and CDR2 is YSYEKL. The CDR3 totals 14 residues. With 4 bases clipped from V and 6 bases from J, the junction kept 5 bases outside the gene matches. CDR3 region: CASSPGQGRDTQYF. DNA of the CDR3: TGCGCCAGCAGCCCTGGACAGGGGAGGGATACGCAGTATTTT.

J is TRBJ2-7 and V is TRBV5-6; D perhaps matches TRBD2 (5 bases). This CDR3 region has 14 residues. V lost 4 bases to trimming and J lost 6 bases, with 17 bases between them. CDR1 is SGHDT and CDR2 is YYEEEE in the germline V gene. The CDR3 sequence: CASSPLESGSEQYF. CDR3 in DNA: TGTGCCAGCAGCCCTTTAGAGTCGGGGAGCGAGCAGTACTTC.

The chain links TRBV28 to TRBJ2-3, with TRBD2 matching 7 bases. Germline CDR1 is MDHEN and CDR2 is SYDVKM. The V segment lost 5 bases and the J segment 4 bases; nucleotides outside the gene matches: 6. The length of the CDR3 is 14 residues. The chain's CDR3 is CASSLPTSPDTQYF. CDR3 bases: TGTGCCAGCAGTCTCCCGACTAGCCCAGATACGCAGTATTTT.

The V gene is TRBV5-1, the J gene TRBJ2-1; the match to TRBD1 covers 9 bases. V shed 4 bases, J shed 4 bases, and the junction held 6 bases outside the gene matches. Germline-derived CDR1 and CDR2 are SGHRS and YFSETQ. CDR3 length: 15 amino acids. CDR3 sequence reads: CASSPTGGSYNEQFF. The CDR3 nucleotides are TGCGCCAGCAGCCCCACAGGGGGCAGTTACAATGAGCAGTTCTTC.

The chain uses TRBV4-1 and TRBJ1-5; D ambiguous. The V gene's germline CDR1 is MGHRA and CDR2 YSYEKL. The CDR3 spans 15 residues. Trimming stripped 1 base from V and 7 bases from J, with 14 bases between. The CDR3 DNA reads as TGCGCCAGCAGCCAAGCGCGCGGCGGCGGGCAGCCCCAGCATTTT. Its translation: CASSQARGGGQPQHF.

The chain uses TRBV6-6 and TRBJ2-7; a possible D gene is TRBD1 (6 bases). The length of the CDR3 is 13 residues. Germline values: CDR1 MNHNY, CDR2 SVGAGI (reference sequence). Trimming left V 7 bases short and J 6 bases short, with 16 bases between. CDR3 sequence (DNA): TGTGCCAGCAACCGACAGGCCGACGGCGAGCAGTACTTC. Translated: CASNRQADGEQYF.

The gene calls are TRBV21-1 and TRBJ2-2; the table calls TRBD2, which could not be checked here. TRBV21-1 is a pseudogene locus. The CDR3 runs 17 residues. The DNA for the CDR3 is TGTGCCAGCAGCATTCTAGCGGGAACCTCGAACACCGGGGAGCTGTTTTTT. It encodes CASSILAGTSNTGELFF.

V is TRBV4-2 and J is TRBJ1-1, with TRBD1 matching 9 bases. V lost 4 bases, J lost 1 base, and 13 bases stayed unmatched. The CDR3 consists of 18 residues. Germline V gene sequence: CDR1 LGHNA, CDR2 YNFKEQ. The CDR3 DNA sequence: TGTGCCAGCAGCCCCCCGGAGGACAGGGGAGGGTCGAACACTGAAGCTTTCTTT. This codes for CASSPPEDRGGSNTEAFF.

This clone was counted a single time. The CDR3 DNA sequence: TGTGCCAGCAGCGTAGCTGCGGGGACAGGGTATGGCTACACCTTC. This gives the protein CASSVAAGTGYGYTF. This chain joins TRBV9 and TRBJ1-2; 9 positions agree with TRBD1. The germline gives CDR1 SGDLS, CDR2 YYNGEE. With V trimmed by 0 bases and J by 5 bases, 5 bases remained unmatched. This CDR3 spans 15 amino acids.

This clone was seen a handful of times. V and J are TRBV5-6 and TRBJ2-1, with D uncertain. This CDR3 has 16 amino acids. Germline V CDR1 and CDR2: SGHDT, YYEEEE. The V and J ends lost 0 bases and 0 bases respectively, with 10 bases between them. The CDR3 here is CASSLGATISYNEQFF. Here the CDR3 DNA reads TGTGCCAGCAGCTTGGGGGCGACGATCTCCTACAATGAGCAGTTCTTC.

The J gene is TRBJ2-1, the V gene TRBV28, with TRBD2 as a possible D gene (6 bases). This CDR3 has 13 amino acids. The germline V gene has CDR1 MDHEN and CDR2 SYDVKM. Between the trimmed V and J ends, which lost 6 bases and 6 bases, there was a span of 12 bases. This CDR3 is CASRGPGVNEQFF. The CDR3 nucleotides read TGTGCCAGCAGGGGTCCGGGGGTCAATGAGCAGTTCTTC.

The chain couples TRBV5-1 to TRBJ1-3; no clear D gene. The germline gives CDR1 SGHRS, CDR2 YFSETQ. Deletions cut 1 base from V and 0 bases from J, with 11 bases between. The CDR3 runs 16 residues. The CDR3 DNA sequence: TGCGCCAGCAGCTTGACCTTGAGTGGCTCTGGAAACACCATATATTTT. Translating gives CASSLTLSGSGNTIYF.

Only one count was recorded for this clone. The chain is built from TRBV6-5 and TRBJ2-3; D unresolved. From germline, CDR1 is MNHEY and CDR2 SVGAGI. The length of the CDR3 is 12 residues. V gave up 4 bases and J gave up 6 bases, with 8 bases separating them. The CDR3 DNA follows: TGTGCCAGCAGTTCCTCTAGTGATACGCAGTATTTT. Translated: CASSSSSDTQYF.

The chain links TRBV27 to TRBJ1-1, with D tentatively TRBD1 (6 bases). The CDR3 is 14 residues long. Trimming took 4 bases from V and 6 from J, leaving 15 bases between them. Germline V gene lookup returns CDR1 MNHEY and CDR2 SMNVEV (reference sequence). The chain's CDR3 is CASSSLPTGSEAFF. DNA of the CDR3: TGTGCCAGCAGTTCCCTCCCGACAGGATCTGAAGCTTTCTTT.

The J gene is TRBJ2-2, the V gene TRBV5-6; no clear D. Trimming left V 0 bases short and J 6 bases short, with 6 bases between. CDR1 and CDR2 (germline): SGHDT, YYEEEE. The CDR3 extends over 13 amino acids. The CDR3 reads CASSLDFSGELFF. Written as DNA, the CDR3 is TGTGCCAGCAGCTTGGACTTCTCCGGGGAGCTGTTTTTT.

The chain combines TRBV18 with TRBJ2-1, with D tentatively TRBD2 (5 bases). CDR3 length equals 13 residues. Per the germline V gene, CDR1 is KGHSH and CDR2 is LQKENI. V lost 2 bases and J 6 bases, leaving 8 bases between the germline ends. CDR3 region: CASSPGSFNEQFF. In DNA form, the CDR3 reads TGTGCCAGCTCACCAGGGAGCTTCAATGAGCAGTTCTTC.

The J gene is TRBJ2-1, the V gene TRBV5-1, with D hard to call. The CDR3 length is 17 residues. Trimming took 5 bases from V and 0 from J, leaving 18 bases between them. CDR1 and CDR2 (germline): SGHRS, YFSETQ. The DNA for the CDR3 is TGCGCCAGCAGATACTCGGCAGGATTTTACTCCTACAATGAGCAGTTCTTC. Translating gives CASRYSAGFYSYNEQFF.